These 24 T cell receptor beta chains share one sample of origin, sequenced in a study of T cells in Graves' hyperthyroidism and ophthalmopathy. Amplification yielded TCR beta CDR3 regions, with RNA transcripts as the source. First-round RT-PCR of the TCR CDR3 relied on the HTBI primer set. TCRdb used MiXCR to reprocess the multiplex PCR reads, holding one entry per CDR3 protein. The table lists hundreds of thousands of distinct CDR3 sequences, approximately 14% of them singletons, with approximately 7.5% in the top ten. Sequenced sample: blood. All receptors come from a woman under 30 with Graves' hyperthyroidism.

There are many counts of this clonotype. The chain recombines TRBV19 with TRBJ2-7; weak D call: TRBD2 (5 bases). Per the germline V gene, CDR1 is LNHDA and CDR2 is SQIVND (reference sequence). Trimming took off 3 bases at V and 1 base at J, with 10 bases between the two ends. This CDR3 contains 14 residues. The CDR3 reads CASSIVAGSYEQYF. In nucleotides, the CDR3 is TGTGCCAGTAGTATTGTGGCGGGTTCCTACGAGCAGTACTTC. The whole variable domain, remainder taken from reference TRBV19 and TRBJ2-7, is DGGITQSPKYLFRKEGQNVTLSCEQNLNHDAMYWYRQDPGQGLRLIYYSQIVNDFQKGDIAEGYSVSREKKESFPLTVTSAQKNPTAFYLCASSIVAGSYEQYFGPGTRLTVT.

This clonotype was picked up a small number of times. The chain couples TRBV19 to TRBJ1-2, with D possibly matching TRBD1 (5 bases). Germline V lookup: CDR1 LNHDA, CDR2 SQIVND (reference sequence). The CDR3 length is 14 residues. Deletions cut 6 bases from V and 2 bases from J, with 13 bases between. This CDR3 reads CASSLRGRNYGYTF. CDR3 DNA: TGTGCCAGTAGCCTCCGGGGCCGCAACTATGGCTACACCTTC.

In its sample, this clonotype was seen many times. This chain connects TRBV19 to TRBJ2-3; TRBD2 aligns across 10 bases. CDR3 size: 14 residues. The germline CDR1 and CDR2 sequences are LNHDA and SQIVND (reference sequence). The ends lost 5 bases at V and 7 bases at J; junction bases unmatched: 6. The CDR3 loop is CASSFSGRRNTQYF. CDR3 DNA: TGTGCCAGTAGTTTTAGCGGGAGGAGGAATACGCAGTATTTT.

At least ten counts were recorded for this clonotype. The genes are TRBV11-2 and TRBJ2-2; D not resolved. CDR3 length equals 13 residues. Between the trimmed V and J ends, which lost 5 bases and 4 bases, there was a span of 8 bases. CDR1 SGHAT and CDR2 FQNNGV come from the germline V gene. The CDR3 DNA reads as TGTGCCAGCAGCCCCCTAGGCACCGGGGAGCTGTTTTTT. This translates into CASSPLGTGELFF.

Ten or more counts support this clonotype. The CDR3 DNA reads TGCGCCAGCAGCCAACAGGACTCGGCACGAGAGACCCAGTACTTC. It translates to CASSQQDSARETQYF. The chain couples TRBV4-1 to TRBJ2-5; maybe TRBD2 (5 bases). This CDR3 contains 15 residues. CDR1 is MGHRA, CDR2 YSYEKL, per germline. V lost 2 bases and J lost 4, with 14 bases in between.

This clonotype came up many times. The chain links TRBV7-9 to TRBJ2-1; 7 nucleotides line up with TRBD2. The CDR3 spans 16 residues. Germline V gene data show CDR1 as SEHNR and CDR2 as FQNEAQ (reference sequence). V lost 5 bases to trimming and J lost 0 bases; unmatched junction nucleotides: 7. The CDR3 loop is CASSPSGGSSYNEQFF. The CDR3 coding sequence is TGTGCCAGCAGCCCCTCGGGGGGAAGCTCCTACAATGAGCAGTTCTTC. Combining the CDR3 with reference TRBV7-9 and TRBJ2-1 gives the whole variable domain DTGVSQNPRHKITKRGQNVTFRCDPISEHNRLYWYRQTLGQGPEFLTYFQNEAQLEKSRLLSDRFSAERPKGSFSTLEIQRTEQGDSAMYLCASSPSGGSSYNEQFFGPGTRLTVL.

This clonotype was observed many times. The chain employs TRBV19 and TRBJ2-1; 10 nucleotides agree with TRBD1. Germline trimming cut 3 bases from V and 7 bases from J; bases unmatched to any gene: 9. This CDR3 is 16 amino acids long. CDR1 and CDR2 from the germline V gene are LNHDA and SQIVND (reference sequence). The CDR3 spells CASSIHGRDRGNEQFF. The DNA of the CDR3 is TGTGCCAGTAGTATCCACGGCCGGGACAGGGGTAATGAGCAGTTCTTC.

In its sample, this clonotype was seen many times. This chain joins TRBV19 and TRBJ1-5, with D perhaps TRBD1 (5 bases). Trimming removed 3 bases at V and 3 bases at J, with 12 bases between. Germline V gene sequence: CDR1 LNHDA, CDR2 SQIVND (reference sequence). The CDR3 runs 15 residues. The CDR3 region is CASSMGTGSNQPQHF. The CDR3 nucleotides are TGTGCCAGTAGTATGGGAACAGGCTCCAATCAGCCCCAGCATTTT.

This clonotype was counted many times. CDR3 region: CASSEVTSNQPQHF. The CDR3 region has the DNA TGTGCCAGCAGTGAGGTGACTAGCAATCAGCCCCAGCATTTT. J is TRBJ1-5 and V is TRBV6-1; D is uncertain. The CDR3 loop spans 14 amino acids. Trimming cost V 3 bases and J 0 bases, with 6 bases left between them. Germline CDR1 MNHNS, CDR2 SASEGT.

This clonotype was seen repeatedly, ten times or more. In nucleotides, the CDR3 is TGTGCCAGCTCCGTTGGTGGGACTAGCGGACAAGAGACCCAGTACTTC. It codes for CASSVGGTSGQETQYF. V gene TRBV9 combines with J gene TRBJ2-5; 11 bases line up with TRBD2. Germline CDR1 reads SGDLS; CDR2 reads YYNGEE. J lost 2 bases, V lost 7 bases, and 10 bases had no gene match. The CDR3 length is 16 residues. Full variable domain (rest looked up from reference TRBV9 and TRBJ2-5): DSGVTQTPKHLITATGQRVTLRCSPRSGDLSVYWYQQSLDQGLQFLIQYYNGEERAKGNILERFSAQQFPDLHSELNLSSLELGDSALYFCASSVGGTSGQETQYFGPGTRLLVL.

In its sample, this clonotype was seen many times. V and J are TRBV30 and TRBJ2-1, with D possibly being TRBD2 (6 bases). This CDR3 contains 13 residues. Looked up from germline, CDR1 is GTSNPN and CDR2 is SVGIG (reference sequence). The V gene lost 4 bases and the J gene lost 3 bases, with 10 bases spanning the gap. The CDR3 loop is CAWTGGYYNEQFF. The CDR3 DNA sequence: TGTGCCTGGACCGGAGGGTACTACAATGAGCAGTTCTTC.

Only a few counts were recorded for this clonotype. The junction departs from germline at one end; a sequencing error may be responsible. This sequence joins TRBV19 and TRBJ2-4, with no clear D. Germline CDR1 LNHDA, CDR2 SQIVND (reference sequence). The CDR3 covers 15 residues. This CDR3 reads CASSLEPIAKNIQYF. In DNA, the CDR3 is TGTGCCAGTAGTTTAGAGCCAATAGCCAAAAACATTCAGTACTTC.

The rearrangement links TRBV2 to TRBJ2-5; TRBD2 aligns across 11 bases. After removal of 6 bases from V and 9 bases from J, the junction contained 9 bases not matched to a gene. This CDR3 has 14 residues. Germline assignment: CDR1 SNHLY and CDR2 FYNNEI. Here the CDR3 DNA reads TGTGCCAGCAGAGTGGGACTAGCGGCACCGCCCCAGTACTTC. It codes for CASRVGLAAPPQYF.

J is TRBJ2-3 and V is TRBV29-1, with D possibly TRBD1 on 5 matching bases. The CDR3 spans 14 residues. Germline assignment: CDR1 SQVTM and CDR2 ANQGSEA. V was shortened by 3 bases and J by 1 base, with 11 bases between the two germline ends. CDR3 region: CSVDRGLGTDTQYF. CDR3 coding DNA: TGCAGCGTTGATAGGGGCTTGGGCACAGATACGCAGTATTTT.

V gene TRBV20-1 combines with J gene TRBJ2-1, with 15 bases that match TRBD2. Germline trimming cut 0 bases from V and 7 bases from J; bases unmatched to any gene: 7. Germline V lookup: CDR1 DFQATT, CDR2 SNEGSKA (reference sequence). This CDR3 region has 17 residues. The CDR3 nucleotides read TGCAGTGCTAGAGATCGGACTAGCGGGGGGGCTTATAATGAGCAGTTCTTC. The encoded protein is CSARDRTSGGAYNEQFF.

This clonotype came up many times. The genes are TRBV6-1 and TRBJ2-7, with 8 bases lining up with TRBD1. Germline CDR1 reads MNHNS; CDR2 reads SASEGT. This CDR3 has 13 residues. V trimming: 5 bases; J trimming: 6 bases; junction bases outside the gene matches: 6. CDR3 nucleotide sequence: TGTGCCAGCAGTACAGGGGGACTCAGCGAGCAGTACTTC. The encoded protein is CASSTGGLSEQYF.

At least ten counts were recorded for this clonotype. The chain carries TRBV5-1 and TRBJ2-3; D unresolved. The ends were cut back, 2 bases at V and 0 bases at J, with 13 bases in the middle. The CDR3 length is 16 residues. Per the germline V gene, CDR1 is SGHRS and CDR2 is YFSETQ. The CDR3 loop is CASSLDGVASTDTQYF. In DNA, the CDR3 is TGCGCCAGCAGCTTAGATGGGGTTGCTAGCACAGATACGCAGTATTTT.

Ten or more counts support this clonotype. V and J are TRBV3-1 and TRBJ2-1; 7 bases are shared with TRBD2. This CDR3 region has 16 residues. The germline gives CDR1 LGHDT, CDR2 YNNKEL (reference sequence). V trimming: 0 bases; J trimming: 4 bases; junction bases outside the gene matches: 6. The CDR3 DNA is TGTGCCAGCAGCCAAGATGTAGCGGGTGGGTACAATGAGCAGTTCTTC. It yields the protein CASSQDVAGGYNEQFF.

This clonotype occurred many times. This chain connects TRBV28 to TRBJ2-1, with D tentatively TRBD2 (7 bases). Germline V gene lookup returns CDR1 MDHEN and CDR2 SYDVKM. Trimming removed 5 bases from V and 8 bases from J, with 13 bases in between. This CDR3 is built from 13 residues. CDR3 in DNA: TGTGCCAGCAGTCTGGCGGGGGCGGATGAGCAGTTCTTC. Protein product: CASSLAGADEQFF.

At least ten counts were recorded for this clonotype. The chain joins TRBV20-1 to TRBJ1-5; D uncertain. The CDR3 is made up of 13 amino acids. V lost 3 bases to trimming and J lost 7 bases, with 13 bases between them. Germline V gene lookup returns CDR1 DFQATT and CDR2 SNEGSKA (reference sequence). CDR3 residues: CSARERVWQPQHF. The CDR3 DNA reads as TGCAGTGCTAGGGAAAGGGTCTGGCAGCCCCAGCATTTT.

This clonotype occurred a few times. For the CDR3, the DNA is TGTGCCAGCACAAAGGCAGTCTACAATGAGCAGTTCTTC. Translated, it gives CASTKAVYNEQFF. The rearrangement uses TRBV6-1 and TRBJ2-1; D remains unclear. Deletions cut 7 bases from V and 3 bases from J, with 10 bases between. Per germline, CDR1 MNHNS and CDR2 SASEGT. The CDR3 loop spans 13 amino acids.

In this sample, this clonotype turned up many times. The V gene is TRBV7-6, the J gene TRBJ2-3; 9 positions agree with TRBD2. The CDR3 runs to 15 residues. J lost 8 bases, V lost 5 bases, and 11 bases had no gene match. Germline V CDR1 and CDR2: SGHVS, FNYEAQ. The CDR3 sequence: CASSLGTSLGSTQYF. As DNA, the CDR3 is TGTGCCAGCAGCCTCGGGACTAGCCTAGGGTCTACGCAGTATTTT.

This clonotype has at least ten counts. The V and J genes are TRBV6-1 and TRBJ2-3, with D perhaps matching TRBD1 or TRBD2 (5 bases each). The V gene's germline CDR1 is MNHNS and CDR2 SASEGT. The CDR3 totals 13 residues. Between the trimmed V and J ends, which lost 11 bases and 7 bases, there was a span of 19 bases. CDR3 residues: CASRGSAEYTQYF. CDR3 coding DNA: TGTGCCTCCCGGGGCAGCGCTGAGTATACGCAGTATTTT.

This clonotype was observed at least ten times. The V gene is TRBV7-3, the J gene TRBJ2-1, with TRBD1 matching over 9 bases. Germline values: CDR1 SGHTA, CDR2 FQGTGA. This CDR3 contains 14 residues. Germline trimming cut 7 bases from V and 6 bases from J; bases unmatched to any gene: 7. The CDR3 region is CASTRDRALNEQFF. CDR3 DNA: TGTGCCAGCACCAGGGACAGGGCTCTCAATGAGCAGTTCTTC.